This T cell receptor beta chain was sequenced during a study of shared clonotypes between healthy human individuals. The wider study: CD8 memory received one plate per donor, CD8 naive two, CD4 memory three and CD4 naive three. Study-wide results and limits: The study found roughly 5% of naive CD4 clonotypes shared across four donors.

Germline-derived CDR1 and CDR2 are SEHNR and FQNEAQ (reference sequence). V shed 5 bases and J shed 1 base, with 9 bases lying between them. The CDR3 is 14 residues long. Assay used: immunoSEQ multiplex PCR; TCRdb lists only in-frame clones, some missing. The sample yields fewer than 2.5 million clones, more than 85% seen once. Comment on this clone: The target antigen is unknown. Other DNA sequences of this sample code for an identical CDR3.

The receptor's source is a man between 18 and 35 years old in good health. Some clones in this sample may be carry-over from other donors' samples. The V and J genes are TRBV7-9 and TRBJ1-3; possible D gene TRBD1, 5 bases. Source material: naive CD4+ T cells from PBMCs. The sample's subset: CD45RA+ positively selected. In DNA form, the CDR3 reads TGTGCCAGCAGCCCACCAGGGTCTGGAAACACCATATATTTT. Amino acids: CASSPPGSGNTIYF.